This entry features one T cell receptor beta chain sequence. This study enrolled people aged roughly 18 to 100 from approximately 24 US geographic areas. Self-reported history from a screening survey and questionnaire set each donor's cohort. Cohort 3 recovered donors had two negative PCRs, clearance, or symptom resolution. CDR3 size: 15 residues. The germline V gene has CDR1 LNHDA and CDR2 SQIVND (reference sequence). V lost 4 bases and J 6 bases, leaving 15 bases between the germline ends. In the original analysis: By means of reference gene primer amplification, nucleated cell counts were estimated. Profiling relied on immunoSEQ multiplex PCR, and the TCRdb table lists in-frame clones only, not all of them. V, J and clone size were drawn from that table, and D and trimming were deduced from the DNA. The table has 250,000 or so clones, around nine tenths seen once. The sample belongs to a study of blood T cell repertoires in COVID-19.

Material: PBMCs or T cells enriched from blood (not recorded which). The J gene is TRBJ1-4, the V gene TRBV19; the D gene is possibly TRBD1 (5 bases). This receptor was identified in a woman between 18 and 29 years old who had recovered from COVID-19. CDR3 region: CASSTPARGDEKLFF. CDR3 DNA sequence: TGTGCCAGTAGTACCCCCGCTCGGGGGGATGAAAAACTGTTTTTT.